This TCR beta chain was captured by sequencing in a study of CD4 T cells in relation to SARS-CoV-2 and coronaviruses. Produced via immunoSEQ multiplex PCR; TCRdb's table is partial and in-frame only. The sample records roughly 11,000 clones, approximately 82% being singletons. CD4+ T cells from unexposed donors were obtained before the COVID-19 pandemic (2011-2018). Isolation of CD4+ T cells took place after roughly nine days in culture. This CDR3 contains 15 residues. Trimming at V came to 5 bases and at J to 2 bases, leaving 6 bases not matched to a gene. The germline gives CDR1 SGHTA, CDR2 FQGNSA. Details on this clone: Its antigen is not known.

This chain links TRBV7-2 with TRBJ1-2, with 9 bases that match TRBD1. The sample was CD4+ T cells from PBMCs, cultured in vitro. This sequence originates from a human donor in good health. The CDR3 loop is CASSPGQGRNYGYTF. CDR3 nucleotide sequence: TGTGCCAGCAGCCCAGGACAGGGGCGAAACTATGGCTACACCTTC.